This T cell receptor (beta chain) was profiled in a study of T cell repertoires in cytomegalovirus infection. Turning to the study itself: Public TCR beta signatures provided an indication of both CMV infection and a matching HLA type.

This clonotype appeared a few times. Using its own MiXCR run on the reads, TCRdb lists one record per CDR3 protein. The sample comprises roughly 320,000 distinct CDR3 sequences, over 7.5% of which are singletons, and 4.3% rests with the top ten. The sequencing input was PBMCs. This sequence originates from a human donor in good health (CMV status not recorded). Some clones in this sample may be carry-over from other donors' samples.

In DNA form, the CDR3 reads TGTGCCAGCAGCGTAGGCAGAAATGAGCAGTTCTTC. Translated, it gives CASSVGRNEQFF. The chain combines TRBV9 with TRBJ2-1, with unresolved D. V was cut by 0 bases and J by 7 bases, with 5 bases left in between. CDR1 and CDR2 from the germline V gene are SGDLS and YYNGEE. This CDR3 contains 12 residues.